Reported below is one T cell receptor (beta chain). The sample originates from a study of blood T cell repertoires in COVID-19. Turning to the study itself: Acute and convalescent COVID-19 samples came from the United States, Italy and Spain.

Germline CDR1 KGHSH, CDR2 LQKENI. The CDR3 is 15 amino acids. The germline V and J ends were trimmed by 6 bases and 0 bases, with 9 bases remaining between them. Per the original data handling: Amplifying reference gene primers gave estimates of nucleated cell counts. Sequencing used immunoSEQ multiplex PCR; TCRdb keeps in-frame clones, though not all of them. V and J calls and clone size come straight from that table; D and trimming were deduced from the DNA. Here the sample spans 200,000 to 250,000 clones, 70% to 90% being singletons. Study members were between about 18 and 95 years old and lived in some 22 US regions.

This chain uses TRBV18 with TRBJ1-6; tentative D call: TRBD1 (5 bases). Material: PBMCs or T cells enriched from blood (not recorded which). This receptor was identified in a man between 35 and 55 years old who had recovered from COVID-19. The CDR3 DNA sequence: TGTGCCAGCTCGCAGGACACCTCCTATAATTCACCCCTCCACTTT. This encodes CASSQDTSYNSPLHF.